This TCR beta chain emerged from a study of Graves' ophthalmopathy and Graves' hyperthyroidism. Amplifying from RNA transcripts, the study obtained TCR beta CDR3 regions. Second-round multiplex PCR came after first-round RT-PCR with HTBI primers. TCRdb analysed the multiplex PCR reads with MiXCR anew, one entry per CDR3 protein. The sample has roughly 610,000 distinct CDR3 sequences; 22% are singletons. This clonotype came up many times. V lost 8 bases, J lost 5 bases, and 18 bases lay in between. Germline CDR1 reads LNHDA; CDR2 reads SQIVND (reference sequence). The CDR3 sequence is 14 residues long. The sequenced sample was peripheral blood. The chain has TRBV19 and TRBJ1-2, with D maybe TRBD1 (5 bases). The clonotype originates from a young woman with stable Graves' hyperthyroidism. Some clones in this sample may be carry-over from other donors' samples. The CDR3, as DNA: TGTGCCAGTTCAGGACACCCTGAGGGGTATGGCTACACCTTC. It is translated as CASSGHPEGYGYTF.